These 6 T cell receptor beta chains came from one sample sequenced in a study of T-cell memory formation after mild COVID-19. From the 5' RACE reads, TCRdb called clonotypes with MiXCR, one entry per CDR3 protein. The table shows 400,000 to 500,000 distinct CDR3 sequences, with roughly 20% occurring only once. The sample was PBMCs or a T cell subset sorted from them (not recorded which). The receptors shown here come from an adult woman who had mild COVID-19 (a few samples of this study predate the infection). Cell type and time point are not known.

This clonotype was seen a handful of times. V is TRBV7-3 and J is TRBJ2-4; 9 nucleotides align to TRBD1. This CDR3 is 13 amino acids long. Germline CDR1 SGHTA, CDR2 FQGTGA. V gave up 0 bases and J gave up 15 bases; unmatched junction bases: 6. CDR3 protein: CASSLTGQGPPYF. The CDR3 region has the DNA TGTGCCAGCAGCTTAACGGGACAGGGACCGCCGTACTTC.

This clonotype was picked up a small number of times. This rearrangement joins TRBV29-1 to TRBJ1-2, with D tentatively TRBD1 (6 bases). Germline-derived CDR1 and CDR2 are SQVTM and ANQGSEA. The V and J ends lost 3 bases and 6 bases respectively, with 14 bases between them. The CDR3 totals 13 residues. The CDR3 bases are TGCAGCGTTGATTTACAGGGATGGGATGGCTACACCTTC. It specifies CSVDLQGWDGYTF.

The V call is TRBV5-4, the J call TRBJ2-1; 12 positions match TRBD2. The CDR3 sequence is 14 residues long. The J segment lost 9 bases and the V segment lost 4 bases, leaving 5 bases of the junction unmatched. The germline CDR1 and CDR2 sequences are SGHNT and YYREEE (reference sequence). CDR3 protein: CASSLSTSGGEQFF. The CDR3 DNA reads as TGTGCCAGCAGCCTTTCGACTAGCGGGGGTGAGCAGTTCTTC.

The CDR3, as DNA: TGTGCCAGCTCACCACCGGCGGGAGACGACCGGGCAGATACGCAGTATTTT. Translated: CASSPPAGDDRADTQYF. The chain combines TRBV18 with TRBJ2-3, with 7 bases that match TRBD2. The germline gives CDR1 KGHSH, CDR2 LQKENI. The CDR3 runs to 17 residues. With 0 bases clipped from V and 4 bases from J, the junction kept 10 bases outside the gene matches.

The rearrangement links TRBV10-3 to TRBJ1-1; D is undetermined. This CDR3 spans 12 amino acids. Trimming cost V 0 bases and J 7 bases, with 6 bases left between them. Germline V gene sequence: CDR1 ENHRY, CDR2 SYGVKD. Here the CDR3 reads CAISESNLEAFF. The CDR3 nucleotides are TGTGCCATCAGTGAGTCCAACCTTGAAGCTTTCTTT.

This clonotype has ten or more counts. The chain uses TRBV7-9 and TRBJ2-3; D is unclear. The CDR3 is 16 amino acids. Trimming stripped 5 bases from V and 6 bases from J, with 21 bases between. Germline loops: CDR1 SEHNR, CDR2 FQNEAQ (reference sequence). The CDR3 region has the DNA TGTGCCAGCAGCATTCGCTTCGGGTCCCGGGTGGATACGCAGTATTTT. Its translation is CASSIRFGSRVDTQYF.